The next 29 T cell receptor beta chains were all read from a single sample in a study of OX40 agonist ivuxolimab in advanced cancers. Repertoires were generated with immunoSEQ multiplex PCR, while TCRdb's copy carries only in-frame clones and drops some. This sample carries fewer than 65,000 clones, about nine tenths of them seen once, and the ten largest clones take 5.5% to 8.5%. The sequences come from CD4+ or CD8+ T cells sorted from blood, collected in a trial of the OX40 agonist ivuxolimab. These receptors originate from an adult with an advanced solid tumor such as melanoma, head and neck, liver or kidney cancer.

As regards this clone: The sample holds other DNA sequences that translate to the same CDR3. The chain is built from TRBV30 and TRBJ2-7, with D possibly TRBD1 on 6 matching bases. The V end lost 1 base, the J end lost 4 bases, and 8 bases lay between the germline ends. The CDR3 has 12 residues. Germline V lookup: CDR1 GTSNPN, CDR2 SVGIG (reference sequence). This CDR3 reads CAWSEQGYEQYF. CDR3 nucleotides: TGTGCCTGGAGTGAACAGGGTTACGAGCAGTACTTC.

This chain uses TRBV18 with TRBJ1-1, with D perhaps matching TRBD1 (5 bases). The CDR3 is made up of 16 amino acids. Trimming took 1 base from V and 2 from J, leaving 14 bases between them. The germline CDR1 and CDR2 sequences are KGHSH and LQKENI. In nucleotides, the CDR3 is TGTGCCAGCTCACCACGCAGGGCCAGCTTCAACACTGAAGCTTTCTTT. This encodes CASSPRRASFNTEAFF.

The chain links TRBV28 to TRBJ1-5; D not certain. This CDR3 has 15 residues. Trimming removed 1 base at V and 1 base at J, with 8 bases between. The germline CDR1 and CDR2 sequences are MDHEN and SYDVKM. The CDR3 sequence: CASSLSAESNQPQHF. The CDR3 DNA follows: TGTGCCAGCAGTTTATCGGCAGAGAGCAATCAGCCCCAGCATTTT.

This clone appeared a single time. The chain links TRBV10-2 to TRBJ1-3, with D hard to call. The CDR3 runs 14 residues. V lost 2 bases and J lost 3, with 8 bases in between. Germline loops: CDR1 WSHSY, CDR2 SAAADI. The CDR3 DNA follows: TGCGCCAGCAGTGAGAGGTCAGGTGGAAACACCATATATTTT. Its translation is CASSERSGGNTIYF.

This chain links TRBV7-2 with TRBJ2-5; 9 nucleotides agree with TRBD1. The V segment lost 1 base and the J segment 4 bases; nucleotides outside the gene matches: 4. This CDR3 is built from 15 residues. The germline V gene encodes CDR1 SGHTA and CDR2 FQGNSA. The CDR3 loop is CASSLEGGQGETQYF. The CDR3 DNA follows: TGTGCCAGCAGCTTAGAGGGGGGACAGGGAGAGACCCAGTACTTC.

The chain recombines TRBV6-6 with TRBJ1-5; D remains unclear. The CDR3 loop spans 14 amino acids. V lost 4 bases and J lost 0, with 7 bases in between. Germline V gene lookup returns CDR1 MNHNY and CDR2 SVGAGI (reference sequence). The CDR3 loop reads CASSFDISNQPQHF. DNA of the CDR3: TGTGCCAGCAGTTTTGACATTAGCAATCAGCCCCAGCATTTT.

This clone is labeled medium-sized. The gene calls are TRBV5-1 and TRBJ2-7, with TRBD1 identical over 8 bases. Looked up from germline, CDR1 is SGHRS and CDR2 is YFSETQ. V was clipped by 0 bases and J by 4 bases; unmatched bases: 12. CDR3 length: 17 residues. The CDR3 reads CASSLGSQGARTYEQYF. The CDR3 coding sequence is TGCGCCAGCAGCTTGGGGTCCCAGGGGGCCCGAACGTACGAGCAGTACTTC.

This chain uses TRBV28 with TRBJ1-1; TRBD1 matches at 9 bases. The CDR3 spans 15 residues. The trim removed 6 bases at V and 4 bases at J, leaving 9 bases unmatched. From germline, CDR1 is MDHEN and CDR2 SYDVKM. The CDR3 nucleotides read TGTGCCAGCAGCCACGGACAGGGGTGGAGCACTGAAGCTTTCTTT. Protein: CASSHGQGWSTEAFF.

This clone was observed a few times. The chain uses TRBV5-1 and TRBJ2-7; D remains ambiguous. This CDR3 has 12 amino acids. Trimming stripped 0 bases from V and 7 bases from J, with 8 bases between. Germline CDR1 reads SGHRS; CDR2 reads YFSETQ. The CDR3, as DNA: TGCGCCAGCAGCTTGGAGGGTAGGGAGCAGTACTTC. Its translation: CASSLEGREQYF.

Relative to its sample, this clone is medium-sized (0.01 to 0.1%). The CDR3 bases are TGCGCCCGATTGGACCATGGCTACACCTTC. Protein product: CARLDHGYTF. The genes are TRBV5-1 and TRBJ1-2; D unclear. The CDR3 is 10 residues long. Germline CDR1 SGHRS, CDR2 YFSETQ. Trimming stripped 10 bases from V and 6 bases from J, with 10 bases between. Full variable domain (missing parts from reference TRBV5-1 and TRBJ1-2): KAGVTQTPRYLIKTRGQQVTLSCSPISGHRSVSWYQQTPGQGLQFLFEYFSETQRNKGNFPGRFSGRQFSNSRSEMNVSTLELGDSALYLCARLDHGYTFGSGTRLTVV.

The genes are TRBV28 and TRBJ1-3; TRBD1 agrees at 7 bases. In germline, CDR1 is MDHEN, CDR2 SYDVKM. The CDR3 has 15 amino acids. J lost 0 bases, V lost 11 bases, and 10 bases had no gene match. This chain's CDR3 is CAAKGAVLSGNTIYF. The CDR3 region has the DNA TGTGCCGCAAAGGGGGCAGTCCTCTCTGGAAACACCATATATTTT.

The J gene is TRBJ2-5, the V gene TRBV7-9; D uncertain. The J call could be wrong; TRBJ2-7 is a better fit for the DNA end. The CDR3 consists of 14 residues. Per germline, CDR1 SEHNR and CDR2 FQNEAQ (reference sequence). The CDR3 protein is CASSSRTEDYEQYF. CDR3 DNA sequence: TGTGCCAGCAGCTCTCGGACCGAAGACTACGAGCAGTACTTC.

This clone was observed a single time. The chain uses TRBV7-2 and TRBJ2-5, with D perhaps assigned TRBD1 or TRBD2 (5 bases each). Germline loops: CDR1 SGHTA, CDR2 FQGNSA. The V end was cut by 5 bases, the J end by 7 bases, with 17 bases between. The CDR3 has 14 amino acids. CDR3 nucleotides: TGTGCCAGCAGCCTTAGAGAGCGTGGGGGGACCCAGTACTTC. Amino acid sequence: CASSLRERGGTQYF.

This rearrangement joins TRBV4-1 to TRBJ2-3; TRBD2 agrees at 15 bases. The CDR3 totals 18 residues. Losses at the gene ends were 5 bases for V and 1 base for J; bases not matched to a gene: 7. Germline CDR1 MGHRA, CDR2 YSYEKL. In nucleotides, the CDR3 is TGCGCCAGCAGCGGCGGGACTAGCGGGAGGCAGGGCACAGATACGCAGTATTTT. Translating gives CASSGGTSGRQGTDTQYF.

This chain links TRBV6-5 with TRBJ2-5; a weak D match, TRBD2 (6 bases). The V end lost 6 bases, the J end lost 5 bases, and 7 bases lay between the germline ends. This CDR3 comprises 11 residues. The germline V gene has CDR1 MNHEY and CDR2 SVGAGI. The CDR3 is CASREGETQYF. The CDR3 DNA follows: TGTGCCAGCAGGGAGGGGGAGACCCAGTACTTC.

V and J are TRBV11-3 and TRBJ2-5; tentative D call: TRBD2 (5 bases). The germline V gene encodes CDR1 SGHNT and CDR2 YENEEA. Trimming left V 0 bases short and J 4 bases short, with 12 bases between. The CDR3 covers 15 residues. Here the CDR3 reads CASSLEGLAGETQYF. The CDR3 DNA sequence: TGTGCCAGCAGCTTAGAGGGTCTAGCAGGAGAGACCCAGTACTTC.

The chain uses TRBV19 and TRBJ1-1; no definite D call. Germline CDR1 LNHDA, CDR2 SQIVND (reference sequence). The CDR3 has 15 amino acids. The germline V and J ends were trimmed by 6 bases and 0 bases, with 14 bases remaining between them. CDR3 amino acids: CASSLMSFMNTEAFF. The CDR3, as DNA: TGTGCCAGTAGCCTAATGAGCTTTATGAACACTGAAGCTTTCTTT.

This rearrangement joins TRBV19 to TRBJ1-2; D might be TRBD1 (6 bases). V was trimmed by 6 bases and J by 4 bases, leaving 9 bases between them. Germline assignment: CDR1 LNHDA and CDR2 SQIVND (reference sequence). The CDR3 is made up of 12 amino acids. CDR3 DNA sequence: TGTGCCAGTAGAGAGGGGGTCTATGGCTACACCTTC. Translating it yields CASREGVYGYTF. Drawing the rest from reference TRBV19 and TRBJ1-2, the complete variable domain is DGGITQSPKYLFRKEGQNVTLSCEQNLNHDAMYWYRQDPGQGLRLIYYSQIVNDFQKGDIAEGYSVSREKKESFPLTVTSAQKNPTAFYLCASREGVYGYTFGSGTRLTVV.

The chain joins TRBV18 to TRBJ2-1; D uncertain. V was clipped by 5 bases and J by 0 bases, with 14 bases between them. The CDR3 loop spans 16 amino acids. The germline gives CDR1 KGHSH, CDR2 LQKENI. CDR3 region: CASSKLEPLSYNEQFF. The CDR3 nucleotides read TGTGCCAGCTCAAAGTTGGAGCCACTCTCCTACAATGAGCAGTTCTTC.

This sequence joins TRBV30 and TRBJ1-2; a possible D gene is TRBD1 (6 bases). The CDR3 runs 12 residues. Looked up from germline, CDR1 is GTSNPN and CDR2 is SVGIG (reference sequence). V shed 6 bases and J shed 6 bases, with 14 bases lying between them. The CDR3 region is CACQQGGDGYTF. The CDR3 DNA reads as TGTGCCTGTCAACAGGGAGGTGATGGCTACACCTTC.

The chain has TRBV10-3 and TRBJ1-2; no reliable D call. Germline CDR1 and CDR2: ENHRY and SYGVKD. The ends were cut back, 10 bases at V and 1 base at J, with 10 bases in the middle. This CDR3 comprises 12 residues. CDR3 sequence reads: CATRDNNYGYTF. The CDR3 DNA reads as TGTGCCACCCGAGACAATAACTATGGCTACACCTTC.

A single count supports this clone. V and J are TRBV11-2 and TRBJ1-1, with TRBD1 as a possible D gene (6 bases). The V gene lost 6 bases and the J gene lost 1 base, with 12 bases spanning the gap. Germline CDR1 is SGHAT and CDR2 is FQNNGV. The CDR3 runs to 14 residues. The CDR3 sequence: CASRRGDPNTEAFF. DNA for the CDR3: TGTGCCAGCAGGAGGGGGGATCCGAACACTGAAGCTTTCTTT.

There are a few counts of this clone. V and J are TRBV11-2 and TRBJ2-3; 10 bases are a match to TRBD2. The CDR3 consists of 16 residues. V gave up 5 bases and J gave up 6 bases; unmatched junction bases: 11. Germline V gene data show CDR1 as SGHAT and CDR2 as FQNNGV. The CDR3 is CASSRGLAGVRDTQYF. The CDR3 region has the DNA TGTGCCAGCAGCCGGGGTCTAGCGGGAGTTCGGGATACGCAGTATTTT.

V is TRBV6-6 and J is TRBJ2-1, with D perhaps matching TRBD2 (5 bases). V dropped 5 bases and J dropped 3 bases, with 8 bases sitting between them. This CDR3 spans 13 amino acids. CDR1 is MNHNY and CDR2 is SVGAGI in the germline V gene (reference sequence). The CDR3 reads CASSRTLYNEQFF. The CDR3, as DNA: TGTGCCAGCAGTAGGACTCTCTACAATGAGCAGTTCTTC.

The rearrangement joins TRBV29-1 to TRBJ2-5; the D is unclear. From germline, CDR1 is SQVTM and CDR2 ANQGSEA. V lost 5 bases and J 5 bases, leaving 12 bases between the germline ends. CDR3 length: 12 amino acids. The CDR3 DNA reads TGCAGCGTTTCCACACCTGGCGAGACCCAGTACTTC. Translation: CSVSTPGETQYF.

The genes are TRBV11-1 and TRBJ2-1; 7 positions agree with TRBD2. The ends lost 2 bases at V and 7 bases at J; junction bases unmatched: 14. CDR1 and CDR2 (germline): SGHAT, FQDESV (reference sequence). CDR3 length equals 17 residues. CDR3 in amino acids: CASSLNSAGTGGNEQFF. CDR3 nucleotide sequence: TGTGCCAGCAGCTTAAATAGCGCCGGGACCGGGGGGAATGAGCAGTTCTTC.

The rearrangement links TRBV15 to TRBJ2-1; D may be TRBD2 (6 bases). The CDR3 runs 15 residues. Germline values: CDR1 LNHNV, CDR2 YYDKDF (reference sequence). V was trimmed by 3 bases and J by 3 bases, leaving 12 bases between them. The CDR3 DNA reads as TGTGCCACCAGCAGGGGGGGACTTCGCTACAATGAGCAGTTCTTC. Protein product: CATSRGGLRYNEQFF.

The V and J genes are TRBV30 and TRBJ2-7; 9 bases are shared with TRBD2. Germline loops: CDR1 GTSNPN, CDR2 SVGIG (reference sequence). The CDR3 is 14 residues long. V dropped 4 bases and J dropped 4; count of bases not matched to a gene: 8. The CDR3 bases are TGTGCCTGGACCCTGACTAGCGGTGCATACGAGCAGTACTTC. This sequence encodes CAWTLTSGAYEQYF. The full variable domain, its missing parts supplied by reference TRBV30 and TRBJ2-7, is SQTIHQWPATLVQPVGSPLSLECTVEGTSNPNLYWYRQAAGRGLQLLFYSVGIGQISSEVPQNLSASRPQDRQFILSSKKLLLSDSGFYLCAWTLTSGAYEQYFGPGTRLTVT.

This clone turned up a few times. The gene calls are TRBV7-3 and TRBJ2-1; 13 nucleotides align to TRBD2. The length of the CDR3 is 15 residues. After removal of 4 bases from V and 9 bases from J, the junction contained 6 bases not matched to a gene. Per germline, CDR1 SGHTA and CDR2 FQGTGA. This CDR3 is CASSSNGLAGAEQFF. CDR3 in DNA: TGTGCCAGCAGCTCGAACGGACTAGCGGGAGCTGAGCAGTTCTTC.